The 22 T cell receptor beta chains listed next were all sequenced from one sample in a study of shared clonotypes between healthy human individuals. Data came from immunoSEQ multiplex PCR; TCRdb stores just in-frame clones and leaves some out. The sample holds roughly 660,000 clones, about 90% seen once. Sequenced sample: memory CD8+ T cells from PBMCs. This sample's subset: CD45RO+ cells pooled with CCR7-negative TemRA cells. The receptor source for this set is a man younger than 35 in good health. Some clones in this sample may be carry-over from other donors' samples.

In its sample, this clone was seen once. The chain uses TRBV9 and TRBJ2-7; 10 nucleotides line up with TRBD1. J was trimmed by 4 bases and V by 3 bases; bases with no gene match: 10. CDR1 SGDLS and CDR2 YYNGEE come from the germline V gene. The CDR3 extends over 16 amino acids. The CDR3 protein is CASSGGGTGVGYEQYF. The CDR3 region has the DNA TGTGCCAGCAGCGGTGGGGGGACAGGGGTAGGGTACGAGCAGTACTTC.

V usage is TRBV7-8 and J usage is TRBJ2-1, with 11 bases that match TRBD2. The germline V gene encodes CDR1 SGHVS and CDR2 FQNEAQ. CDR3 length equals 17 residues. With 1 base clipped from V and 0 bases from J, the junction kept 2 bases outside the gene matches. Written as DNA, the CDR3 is TGTGCCAGCAGCTTAGTAGCGGGAGGGAGCTCCTACAATGAGCAGTTCTTC. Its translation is CASSLVAGGSSYNEQFF.

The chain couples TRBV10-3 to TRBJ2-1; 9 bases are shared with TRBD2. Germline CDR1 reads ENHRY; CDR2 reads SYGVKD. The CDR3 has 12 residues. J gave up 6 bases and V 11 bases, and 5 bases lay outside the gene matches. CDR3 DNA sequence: TGTGCCGCCGCGGGGGGGCCCAATGAGCAGTTCTTC. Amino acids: CAAAGGPNEQFF.

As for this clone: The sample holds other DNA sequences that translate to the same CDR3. The CDR3 loop reads CASSLDSGYEQYF. As DNA, the CDR3 is TGTGCCAGTAGTCTCGACAGTGGATACGAGCAGTACTTC. The V and J genes are TRBV19 and TRBJ2-7; D might be TRBD1 (5 bases). Germline V gene sequence: CDR1 LNHDA, CDR2 SQIVND (reference sequence). The V and J ends lost 5 bases and 4 bases respectively, with 12 bases between them. The CDR3 sequence is 13 residues long.

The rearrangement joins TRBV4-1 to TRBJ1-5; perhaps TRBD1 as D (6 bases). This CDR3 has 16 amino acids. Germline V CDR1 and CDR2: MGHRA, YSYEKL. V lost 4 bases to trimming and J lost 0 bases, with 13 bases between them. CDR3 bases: TGCGCCAGCAGCCTCATACAGGGCAATAGCAATCAGCCCCAGCATTTT. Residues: CASSLIQGNSNQPQHF.

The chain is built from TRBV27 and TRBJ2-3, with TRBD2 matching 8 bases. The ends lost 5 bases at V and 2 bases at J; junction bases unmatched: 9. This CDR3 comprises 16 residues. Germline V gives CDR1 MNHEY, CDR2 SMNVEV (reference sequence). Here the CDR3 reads CASSPSAGVFTDTQYF. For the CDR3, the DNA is TGTGCCAGCAGTCCGTCAGCGGGAGTTTTCACAGATACGCAGTATTTT.

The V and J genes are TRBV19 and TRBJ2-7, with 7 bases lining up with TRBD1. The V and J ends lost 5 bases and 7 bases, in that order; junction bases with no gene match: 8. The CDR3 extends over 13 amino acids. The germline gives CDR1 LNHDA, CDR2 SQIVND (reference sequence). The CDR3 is CASSPDRVGEQYF. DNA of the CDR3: TGTGCCAGTAGTCCCGACAGGGTGGGAGAGCAGTACTTC.

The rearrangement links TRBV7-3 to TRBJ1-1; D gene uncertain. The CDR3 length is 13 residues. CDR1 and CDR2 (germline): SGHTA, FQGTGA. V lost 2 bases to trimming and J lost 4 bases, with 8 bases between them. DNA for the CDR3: TGTGCCAGCAGCTTAGGTCGGGTCACTGAAGCTTTCTTT. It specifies CASSLGRVTEAFF.

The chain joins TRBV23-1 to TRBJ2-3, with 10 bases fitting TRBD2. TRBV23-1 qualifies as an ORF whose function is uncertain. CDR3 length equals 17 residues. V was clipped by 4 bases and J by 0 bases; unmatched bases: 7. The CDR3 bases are TGCGCCAGCAGTCGCGGGACTAGCGCCTCTAGCACAGATACGCAGTATTTT. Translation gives CASSRGTSASSTDTQYF.

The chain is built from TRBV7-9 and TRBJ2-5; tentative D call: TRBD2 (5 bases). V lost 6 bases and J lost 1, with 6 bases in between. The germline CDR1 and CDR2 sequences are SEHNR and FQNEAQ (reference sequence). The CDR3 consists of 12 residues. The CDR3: CASRRAQETQYF. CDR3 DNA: TGTGCCAGCAGGAGGGCCCAAGAGACCCAGTACTTC.

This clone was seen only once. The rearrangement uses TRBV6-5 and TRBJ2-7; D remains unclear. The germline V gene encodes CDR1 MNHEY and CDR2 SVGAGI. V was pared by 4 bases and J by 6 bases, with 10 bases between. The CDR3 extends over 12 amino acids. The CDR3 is CASSFSPSEQYF. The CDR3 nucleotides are TGTGCCAGCAGTTTCAGCCCTTCCGAGCAGTACTTC.

The CDR3, as DNA: TGTGCCAGCAGTTACTCTCTCTTCGATACGCAGTATTTT. Translation: CASSYSLFDTQYF. The chain has TRBV6-5 and TRBJ2-3, with D hard to call. Germline V gives CDR1 MNHEY, CDR2 SVGAGI. This CDR3 is 13 amino acids long. The V and J ends lost 0 bases and 6 bases respectively, with 7 bases between them.

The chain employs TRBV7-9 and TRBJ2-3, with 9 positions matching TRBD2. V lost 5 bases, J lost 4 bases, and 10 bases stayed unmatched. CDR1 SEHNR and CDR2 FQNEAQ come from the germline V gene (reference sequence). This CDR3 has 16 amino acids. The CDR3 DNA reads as TGTGCCAGCAGCCCCACAGGTAGCGGGAGTTCAGATACGCAGTATTTT. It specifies CASSPTGSGSSDTQYF.

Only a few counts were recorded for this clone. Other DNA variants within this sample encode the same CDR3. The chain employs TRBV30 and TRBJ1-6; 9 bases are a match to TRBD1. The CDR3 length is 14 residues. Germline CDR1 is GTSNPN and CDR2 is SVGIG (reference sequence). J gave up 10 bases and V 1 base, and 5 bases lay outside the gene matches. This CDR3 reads CAWSGGQGVSPLHF. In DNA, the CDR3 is TGTGCCTGGAGTGGGGGACAGGGCGTCTCACCCCTCCACTTT.

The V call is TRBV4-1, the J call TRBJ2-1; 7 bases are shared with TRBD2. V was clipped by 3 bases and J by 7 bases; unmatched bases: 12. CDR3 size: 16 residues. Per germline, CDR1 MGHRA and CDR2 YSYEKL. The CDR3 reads CASSQPLAALWNEQFF. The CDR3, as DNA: TGCGCCAGCAGCCAGCCCCTAGCGGCACTGTGGAATGAGCAGTTCTTC.

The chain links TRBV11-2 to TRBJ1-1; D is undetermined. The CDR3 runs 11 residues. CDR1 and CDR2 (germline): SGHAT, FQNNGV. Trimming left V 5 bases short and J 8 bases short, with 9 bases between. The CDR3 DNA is TGTGCCAGCAGCACTCGAAGAGAAGCTTTCTTT. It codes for CASSTRREAFF.

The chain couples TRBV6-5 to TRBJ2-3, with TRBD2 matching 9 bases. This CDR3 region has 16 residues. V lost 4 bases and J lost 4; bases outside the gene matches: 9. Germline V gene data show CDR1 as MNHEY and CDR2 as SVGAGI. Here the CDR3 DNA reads TGTGCCAGCAGTTGGGGGTTAGCGGGAGATGCAGATACGCAGTATTTT. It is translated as CASSWGLAGDADTQYF.

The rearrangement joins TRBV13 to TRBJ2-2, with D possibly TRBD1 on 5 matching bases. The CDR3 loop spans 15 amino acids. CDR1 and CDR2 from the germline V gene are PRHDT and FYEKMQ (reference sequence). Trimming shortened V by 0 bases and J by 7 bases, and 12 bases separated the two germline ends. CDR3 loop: CASSLGQTALGELFF. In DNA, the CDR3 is TGTGCCAGCAGCTTAGGCCAGACAGCGCTCGGGGAGCTGTTTTTT.

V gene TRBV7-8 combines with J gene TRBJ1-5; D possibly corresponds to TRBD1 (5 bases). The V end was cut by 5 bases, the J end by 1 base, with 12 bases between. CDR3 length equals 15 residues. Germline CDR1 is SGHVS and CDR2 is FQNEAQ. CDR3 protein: CASSTTRDSNQPQHF. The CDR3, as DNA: TGTGCCAGCAGCACCACCCGGGACAGCAATCAGCCCCAGCATTTT.

This chain's CDR3 is CASSPGRPSMNTEAFF. CDR3 DNA sequence: TGCGCCAGCAGCCCGGGACGGCCAAGTATGAACACTGAAGCTTTCTTT. This chain links TRBV5-1 with TRBJ1-1; D may be TRBD1 (5 bases). CDR1 is SGHRS and CDR2 is YFSETQ in the germline V gene. This CDR3 has 16 residues. V was trimmed by 4 bases and J by 0 bases, leaving 16 bases between them.

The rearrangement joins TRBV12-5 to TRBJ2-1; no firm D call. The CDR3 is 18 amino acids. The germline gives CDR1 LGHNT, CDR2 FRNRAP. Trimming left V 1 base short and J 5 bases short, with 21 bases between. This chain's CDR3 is CASGLAEPTGRLHNEQFF. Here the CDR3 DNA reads TGTGCTAGTGGTTTGGCCGAACCAACCGGACGGTTGCACAATGAGCAGTTCTTC.

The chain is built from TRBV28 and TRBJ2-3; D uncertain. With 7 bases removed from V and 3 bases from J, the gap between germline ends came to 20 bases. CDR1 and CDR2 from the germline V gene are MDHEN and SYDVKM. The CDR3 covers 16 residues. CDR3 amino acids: CASTRGLSGTTDTQYF. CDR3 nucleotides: TGTGCCAGCACCCGTGGGCTCTCGGGTACAACAGATACGCAGTATTTT.